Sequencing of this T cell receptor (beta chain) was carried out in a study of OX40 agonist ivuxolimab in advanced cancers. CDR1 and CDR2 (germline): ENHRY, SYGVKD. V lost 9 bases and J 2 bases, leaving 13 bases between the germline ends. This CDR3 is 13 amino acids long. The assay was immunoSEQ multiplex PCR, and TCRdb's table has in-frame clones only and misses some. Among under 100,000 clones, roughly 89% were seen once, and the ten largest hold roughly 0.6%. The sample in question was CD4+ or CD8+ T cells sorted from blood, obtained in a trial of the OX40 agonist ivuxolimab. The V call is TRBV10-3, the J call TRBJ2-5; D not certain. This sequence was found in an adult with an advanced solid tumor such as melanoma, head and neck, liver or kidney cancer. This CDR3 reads CAISPETQETQYF. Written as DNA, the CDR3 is TGTGCCATTAGCCCGGAGACACAAGAGACCCAGTACTTC.